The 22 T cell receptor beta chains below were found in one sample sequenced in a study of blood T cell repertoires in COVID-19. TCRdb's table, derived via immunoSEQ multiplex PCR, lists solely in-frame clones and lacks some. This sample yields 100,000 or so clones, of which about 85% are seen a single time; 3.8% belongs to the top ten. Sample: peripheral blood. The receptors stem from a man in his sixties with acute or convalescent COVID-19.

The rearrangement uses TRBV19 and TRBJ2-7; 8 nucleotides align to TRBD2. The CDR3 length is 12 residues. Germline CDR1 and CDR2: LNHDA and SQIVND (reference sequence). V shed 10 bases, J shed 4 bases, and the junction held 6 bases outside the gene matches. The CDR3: CATAGGGYEQYF. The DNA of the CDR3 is TGTGCCACCGCGGGGGGAGGTTACGAGCAGTACTTC.

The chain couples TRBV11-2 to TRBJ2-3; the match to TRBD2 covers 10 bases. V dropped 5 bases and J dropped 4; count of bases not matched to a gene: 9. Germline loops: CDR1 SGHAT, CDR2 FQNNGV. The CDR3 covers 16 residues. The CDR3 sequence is CASSGYGTSDSDTQYF. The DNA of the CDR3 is TGTGCCAGCAGCGGGTACGGGACTAGCGATTCAGATACGCAGTATTTT.

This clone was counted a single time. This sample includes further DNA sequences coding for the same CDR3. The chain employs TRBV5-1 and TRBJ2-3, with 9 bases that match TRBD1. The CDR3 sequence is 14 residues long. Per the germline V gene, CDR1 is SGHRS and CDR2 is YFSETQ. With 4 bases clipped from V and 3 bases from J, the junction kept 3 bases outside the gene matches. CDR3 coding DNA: TGCGCCAGCAGCCTAGGGACAGGGACAGATACGCAGTATTTT. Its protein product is CASSLGTGTDTQYF.

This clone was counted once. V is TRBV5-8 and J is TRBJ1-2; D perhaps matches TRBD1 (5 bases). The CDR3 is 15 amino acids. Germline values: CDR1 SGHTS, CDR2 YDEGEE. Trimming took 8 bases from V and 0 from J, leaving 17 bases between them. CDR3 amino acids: CASMPRDPANYGYTF. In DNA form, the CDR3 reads TGTGCCAGTATGCCCAGGGATCCAGCTAACTATGGCTACACCTTC.

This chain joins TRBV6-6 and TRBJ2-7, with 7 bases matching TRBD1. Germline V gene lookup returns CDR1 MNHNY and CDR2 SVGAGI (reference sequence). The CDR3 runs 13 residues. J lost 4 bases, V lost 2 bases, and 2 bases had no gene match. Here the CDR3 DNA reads TGTGCCAGCAGTTACGACAGGGTATACGAGCAGTACTTC. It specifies CASSYDRVYEQYF.

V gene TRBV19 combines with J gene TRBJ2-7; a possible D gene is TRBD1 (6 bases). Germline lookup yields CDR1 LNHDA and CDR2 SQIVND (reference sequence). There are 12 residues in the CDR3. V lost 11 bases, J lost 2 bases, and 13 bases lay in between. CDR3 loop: CAGNGQTYEQYF. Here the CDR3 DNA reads TGTGCCGGTAACGGACAGACCTACGAGCAGTACTTC. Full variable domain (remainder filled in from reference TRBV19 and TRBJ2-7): DGGITQSPKYLFRKEGQNVTLSCEQNLNHDAMYWYRQDPGQGLRLIYYSQIVNDFQKGDIAEGYSVSREKKESFPLTVTSAQKNPTAFYLCAGNGQTYEQYFGPGTRLTVT.

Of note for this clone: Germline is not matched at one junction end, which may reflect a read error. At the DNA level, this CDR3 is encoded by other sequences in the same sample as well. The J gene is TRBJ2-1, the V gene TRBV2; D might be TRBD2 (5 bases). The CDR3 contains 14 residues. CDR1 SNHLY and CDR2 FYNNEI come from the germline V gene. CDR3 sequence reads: CASRNSEAYNEQFF. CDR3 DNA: TGCGCCAGCAGAAATAGCGAGGCCTACAATGAGCAGTTCTTC.

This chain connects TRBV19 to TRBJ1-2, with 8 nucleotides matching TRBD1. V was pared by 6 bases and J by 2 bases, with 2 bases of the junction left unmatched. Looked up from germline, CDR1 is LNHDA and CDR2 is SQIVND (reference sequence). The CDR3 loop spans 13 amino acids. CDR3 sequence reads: CASRDRGNYGYTF. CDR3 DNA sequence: TGTGCCAGTAGAGACAGGGGCAACTATGGCTACACCTTC.

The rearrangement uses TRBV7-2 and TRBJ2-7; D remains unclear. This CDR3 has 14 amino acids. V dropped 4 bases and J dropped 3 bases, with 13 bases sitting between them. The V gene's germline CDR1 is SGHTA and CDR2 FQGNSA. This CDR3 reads CASSSDSVGYEQYF. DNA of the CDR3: TGTGCCAGCAGCTCCGACTCTGTAGGCTACGAGCAGTACTTC.

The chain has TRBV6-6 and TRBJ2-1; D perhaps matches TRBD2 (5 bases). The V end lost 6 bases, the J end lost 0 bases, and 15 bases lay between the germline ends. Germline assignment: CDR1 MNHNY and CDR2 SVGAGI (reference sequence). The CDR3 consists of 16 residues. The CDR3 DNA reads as TGTGCCAGCAGCCTCCGGCGGGCGAGCTCCTACAATGAGCAGTTCTTC. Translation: CASSLRRASSYNEQFF.

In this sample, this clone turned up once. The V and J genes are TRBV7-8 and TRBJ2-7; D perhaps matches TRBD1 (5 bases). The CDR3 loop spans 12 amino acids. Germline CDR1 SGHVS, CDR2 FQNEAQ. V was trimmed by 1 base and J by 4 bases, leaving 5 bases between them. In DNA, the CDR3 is TGTGCCAGCAGCTTAGGGACATACGAGCAGTACTTC. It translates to CASSLGTYEQYF.

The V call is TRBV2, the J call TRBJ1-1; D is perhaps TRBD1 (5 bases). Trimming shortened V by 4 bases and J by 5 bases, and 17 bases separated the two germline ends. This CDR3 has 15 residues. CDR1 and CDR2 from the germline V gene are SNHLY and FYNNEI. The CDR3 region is CASSAATAFGTEAFF. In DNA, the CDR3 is TGTGCCAGCAGTGCAGCGACAGCCTTTGGGACTGAAGCTTTCTTT.

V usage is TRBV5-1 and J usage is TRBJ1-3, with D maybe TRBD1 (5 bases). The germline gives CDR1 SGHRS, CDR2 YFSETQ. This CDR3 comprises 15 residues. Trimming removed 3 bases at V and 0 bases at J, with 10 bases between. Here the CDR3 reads CASSWDSASGNTIYF. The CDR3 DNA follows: TGCGCCAGCAGCTGGGACTCTGCCTCTGGAAACACCATATATTTT.

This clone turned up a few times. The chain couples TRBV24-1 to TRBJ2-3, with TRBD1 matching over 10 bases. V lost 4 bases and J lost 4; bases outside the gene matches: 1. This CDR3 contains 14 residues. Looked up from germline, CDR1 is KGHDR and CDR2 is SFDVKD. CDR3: CATSETGGADTQYF. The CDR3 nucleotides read TGTGCCACCAGTGAGACAGGGGGCGCAGATACGCAGTATTTT.

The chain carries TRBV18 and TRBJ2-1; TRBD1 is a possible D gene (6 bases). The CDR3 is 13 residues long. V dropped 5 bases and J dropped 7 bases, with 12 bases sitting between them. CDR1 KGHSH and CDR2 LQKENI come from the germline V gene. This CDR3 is CASSTLQGNEQFF. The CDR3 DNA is TGTGCCAGCTCAACACTACAGGGAAATGAGCAGTTCTTC. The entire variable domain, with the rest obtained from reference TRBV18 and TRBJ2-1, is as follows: NAGVMQNPRHLVRRRGQEARLRCSPMKGHSHVYWYRQLPEEGLKFMVYLQKENIIDESGMPKERFSAEFPKEGPSILRIQQVVRGDSAAYFCASSTLQGNEQFFGPGTRLTVL.

The CDR3 sequence is CASSLATGISNQPQHF. CDR3 nucleotides: TGTGCCAGCAGCTTGGCGACAGGGATAAGCAATCAGCCCCAGCATTTT. The chain carries TRBV7-9 and TRBJ1-5; 7 bases map to TRBD1. The CDR3 runs to 16 residues. V lost 3 bases, J lost 1 base, and 6 bases stayed unmatched. From germline, CDR1 is SEHNR and CDR2 FQNEAQ (reference sequence).

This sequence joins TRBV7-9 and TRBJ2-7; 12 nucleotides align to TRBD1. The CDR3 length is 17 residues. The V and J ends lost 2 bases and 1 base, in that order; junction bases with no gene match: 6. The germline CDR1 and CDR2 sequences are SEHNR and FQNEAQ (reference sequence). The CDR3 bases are TGTGCCAGCAGCTTAATGGGGGACAGGGGGCTATCCTACGAGCAGTACTTC. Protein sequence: CASSLMGDRGLSYEQYF.

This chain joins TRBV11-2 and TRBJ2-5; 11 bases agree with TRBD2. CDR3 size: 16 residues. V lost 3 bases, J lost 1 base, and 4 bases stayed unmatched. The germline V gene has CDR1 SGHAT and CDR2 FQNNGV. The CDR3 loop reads CASSFPTSGVQETQYF. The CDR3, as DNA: TGTGCCAGCAGCTTCCCGACTAGCGGGGTCCAAGAGACCCAGTACTTC.

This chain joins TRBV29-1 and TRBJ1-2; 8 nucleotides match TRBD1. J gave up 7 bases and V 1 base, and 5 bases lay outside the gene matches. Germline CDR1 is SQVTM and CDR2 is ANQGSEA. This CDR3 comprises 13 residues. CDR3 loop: CSVEAGQGAGYTF. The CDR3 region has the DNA TGCAGCGTTGAAGCGGGTCAGGGGGCTGGCTACACCTTC.

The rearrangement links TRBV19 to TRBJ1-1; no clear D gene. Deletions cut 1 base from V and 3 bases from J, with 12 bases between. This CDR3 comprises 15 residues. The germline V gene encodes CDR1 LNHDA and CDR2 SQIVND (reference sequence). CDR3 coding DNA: TGTGCCAGTAGTATAGGCCTCGGGAGGGACACTGAAGCTTTCTTT. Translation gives CASSIGLGRDTEAFF.

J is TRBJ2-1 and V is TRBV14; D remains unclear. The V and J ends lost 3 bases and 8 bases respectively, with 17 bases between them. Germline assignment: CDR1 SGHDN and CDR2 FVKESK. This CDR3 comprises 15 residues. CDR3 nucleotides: TGTGCCAGCAGCCAGCAGTGGCCGGGTTTGGATGAGCAGTTCTTC. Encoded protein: CASSQQWPGLDEQFF.

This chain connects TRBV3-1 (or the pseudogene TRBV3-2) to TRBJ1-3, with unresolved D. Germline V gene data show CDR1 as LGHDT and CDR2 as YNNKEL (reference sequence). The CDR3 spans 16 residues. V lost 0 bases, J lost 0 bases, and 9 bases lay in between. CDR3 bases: TGTGCCAGCAGCCAAGATATGGCAGACTCTGGAAACACCATATATTTT. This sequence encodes CASSQDMADSGNTIYF.